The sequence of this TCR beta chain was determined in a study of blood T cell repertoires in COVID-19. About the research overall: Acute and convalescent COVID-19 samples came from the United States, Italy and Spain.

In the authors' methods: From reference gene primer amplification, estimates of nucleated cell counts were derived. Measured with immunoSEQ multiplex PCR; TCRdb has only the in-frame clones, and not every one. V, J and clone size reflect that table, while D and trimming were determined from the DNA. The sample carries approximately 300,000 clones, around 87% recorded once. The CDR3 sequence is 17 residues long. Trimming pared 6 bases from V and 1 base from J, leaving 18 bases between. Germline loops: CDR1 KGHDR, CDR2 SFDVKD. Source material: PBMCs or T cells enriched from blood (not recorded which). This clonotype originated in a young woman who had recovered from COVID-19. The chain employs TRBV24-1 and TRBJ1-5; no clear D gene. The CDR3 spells CATSPRGPSLSNQPQHF. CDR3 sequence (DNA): TGTGCCACCAGTCCGCGGGGTCCGTCATTGAGCAATCAGCCCCAGCATTTT.